This entry describes one TCR beta chain. Its antigen remains unidentified. This record belongs to a study of cytomegalovirus exposure and HLA in healthy donors. V trimming: 6 bases; J trimming: 4 bases; junction bases outside the gene matches: 19. The CDR3 has 18 amino acids. Germline CDR1 is MNHGY and CDR2 is SAAAGT. Overall study results and limits: About 150 TCR beta chains were listed as cytomegalovirus-associated. Using the classifier, cytomegalovirus status was reportedly diagnosed with high specificity and sensitivity. Subsequent analysis of the 95 to 150 validation repertoires found a tendency for first-cohort TCR clusters to co-occur.

Sequencing used immunoSEQ multiplex PCR; TCRdb keeps in-frame clones, though not all of them. This table has about 280,000 clones, approximately 87% appearing once. The chain recombines TRBV6-8 with TRBJ2-3; 7 positions agree with TRBD1. The receptor comes from a woman between 18 and 30 years old in good health and CMV-seronegative. The sample was PBMCs. CDR3 in DNA: TGTGCCAGCAGACCTAAAAGGACAGGCTCCGTAGAACCAGATACGCAGTATTTT. Amino acids: CASRPKRTGSVEPDTQYF.